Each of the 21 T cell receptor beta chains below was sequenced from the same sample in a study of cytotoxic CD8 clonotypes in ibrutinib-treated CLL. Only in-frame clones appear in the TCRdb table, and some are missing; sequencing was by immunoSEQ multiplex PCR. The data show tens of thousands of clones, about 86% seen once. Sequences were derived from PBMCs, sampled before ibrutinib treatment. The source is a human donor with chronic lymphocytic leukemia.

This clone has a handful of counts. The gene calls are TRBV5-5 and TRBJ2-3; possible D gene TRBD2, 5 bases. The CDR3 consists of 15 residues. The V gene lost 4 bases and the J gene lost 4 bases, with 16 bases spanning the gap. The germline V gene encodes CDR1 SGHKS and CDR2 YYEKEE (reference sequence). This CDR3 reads CASSPARAWADTQYF. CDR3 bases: TGTGCCAGCAGCCCGGCGAGGGCCTGGGCAGATACGCAGTATTTT.

For the CDR3, the DNA is TGTGCCAGCACCATGGCCAGGGTTGCAGATACGCAGTATTTT. Translation: CASTMARVADTQYF. The chain combines TRBV5-4 with TRBJ2-3; D might be TRBD1 (5 bases). The V gene's germline CDR1 is SGHNT and CDR2 YYREEE (reference sequence). V lost 6 bases and J 4 bases, leaving 15 bases between the germline ends. The CDR3 length is 14 residues. The whole variable domain, filled in from reference TRBV5-4 and TRBJ2-3, reads ETGVTQSPTHLIKTRGQQVTLRCSSQSGHNTVSWYQQALGQGPQFIFQYYREEENGRGNFPPRFSGLQFPNYSSELNVNALELDDSALYLCASTMARVADTQYFGPGTRLTVL.

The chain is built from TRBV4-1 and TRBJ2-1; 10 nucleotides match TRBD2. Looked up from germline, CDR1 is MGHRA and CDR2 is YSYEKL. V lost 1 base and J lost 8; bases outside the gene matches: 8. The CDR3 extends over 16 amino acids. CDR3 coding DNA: TGCGCCAGCAGCCAAGTACAGCGGGAGGGCCGGGATGAGCAGTTCTTC. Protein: CASSQVQREGRDEQFF.

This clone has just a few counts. The CDR3 spells CASSKDRAGMAEAFF. The CDR3 nucleotides read TGTGCCAGCAGCAAAGACAGGGCAGGAATGGCTGAAGCTTTCTTT. The chain recombines TRBV6-5 with TRBJ1-1, with 7 bases aligning to TRBD1. V shed 6 bases and J 6 bases; nucleotides not matched to a gene: 13. The germline gives CDR1 MNHEY, CDR2 SVGAGI. This CDR3 region has 15 residues.

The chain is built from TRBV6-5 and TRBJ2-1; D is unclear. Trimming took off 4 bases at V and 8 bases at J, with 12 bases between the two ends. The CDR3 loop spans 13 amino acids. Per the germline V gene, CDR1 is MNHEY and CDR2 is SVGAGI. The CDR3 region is CASSSPIRDEQFF. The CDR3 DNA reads TGTGCCAGCAGTTCCCCTATAAGGGATGAGCAGTTCTTC.

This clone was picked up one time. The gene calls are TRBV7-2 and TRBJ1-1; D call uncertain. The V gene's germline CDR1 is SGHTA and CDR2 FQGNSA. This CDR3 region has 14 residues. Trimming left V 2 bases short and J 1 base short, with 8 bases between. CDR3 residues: CASSLLGRNTEAFF. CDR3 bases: TGTGCCAGCAGCTTACTCGGCAGGAACACTGAAGCTTTCTTT.

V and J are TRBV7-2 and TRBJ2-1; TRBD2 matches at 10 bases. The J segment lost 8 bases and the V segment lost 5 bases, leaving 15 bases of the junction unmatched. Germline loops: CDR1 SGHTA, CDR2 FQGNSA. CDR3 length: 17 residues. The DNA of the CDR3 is TGTGCCAGCAGCCCCCCTGCTCTCCTAGCGGGAGTTGATGAGCAGTTCTTC. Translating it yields CASSPPALLAGVDEQFF.

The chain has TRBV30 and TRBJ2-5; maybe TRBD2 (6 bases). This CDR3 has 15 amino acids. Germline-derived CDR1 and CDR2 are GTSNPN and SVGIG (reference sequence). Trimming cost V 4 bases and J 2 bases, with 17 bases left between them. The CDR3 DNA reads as TGTGCCTGGATTATGTTCGGTAGCGGACAAGAGACCCAGTACTTC. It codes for CAWIMFGSGQETQYF.

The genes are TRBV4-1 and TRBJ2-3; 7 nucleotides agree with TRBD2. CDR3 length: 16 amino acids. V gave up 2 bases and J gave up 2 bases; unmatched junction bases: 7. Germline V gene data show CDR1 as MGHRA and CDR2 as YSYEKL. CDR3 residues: CASSQFGGSLTDTQYF. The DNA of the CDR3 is TGCGCCAGCAGCCAATTCGGCGGGAGCCTCACAGATACGCAGTATTTT.

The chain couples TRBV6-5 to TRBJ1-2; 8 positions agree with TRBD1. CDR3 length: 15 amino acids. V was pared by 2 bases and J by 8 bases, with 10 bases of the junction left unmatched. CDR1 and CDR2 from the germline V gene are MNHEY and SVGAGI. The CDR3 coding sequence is TGTGCCAGCAGTTACGTCCGGACAGGGACGAGCGGCTACACCTTC. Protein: CASSYVRTGTSGYTF.

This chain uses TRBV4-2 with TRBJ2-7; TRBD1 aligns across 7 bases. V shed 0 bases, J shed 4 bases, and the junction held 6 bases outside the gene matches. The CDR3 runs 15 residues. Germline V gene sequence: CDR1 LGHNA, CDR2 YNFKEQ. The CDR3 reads CASSQEGDRAYEQYF. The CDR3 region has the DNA TGTGCCAGCAGCCAAGAAGGCGACAGGGCGTACGAGCAGTACTTC.

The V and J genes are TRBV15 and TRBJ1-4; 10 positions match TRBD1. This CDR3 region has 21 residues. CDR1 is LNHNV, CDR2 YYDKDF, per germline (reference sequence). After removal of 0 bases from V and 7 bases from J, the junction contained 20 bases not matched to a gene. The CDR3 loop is CATSRDFTVTGGATLGEKLFF. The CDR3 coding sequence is TGTGCCACCAGCAGAGATTTCACCGTGACAGGGGGCGCGACCCTCGGTGAAAAACTGTTTTTT.

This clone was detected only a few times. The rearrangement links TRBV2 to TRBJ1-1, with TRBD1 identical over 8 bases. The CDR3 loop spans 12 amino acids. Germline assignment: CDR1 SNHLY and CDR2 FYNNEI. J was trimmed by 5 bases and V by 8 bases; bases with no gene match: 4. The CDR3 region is CASAQGATEAFF. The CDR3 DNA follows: TGTGCCAGCGCCCAGGGGGCGACTGAAGCTTTCTTT.

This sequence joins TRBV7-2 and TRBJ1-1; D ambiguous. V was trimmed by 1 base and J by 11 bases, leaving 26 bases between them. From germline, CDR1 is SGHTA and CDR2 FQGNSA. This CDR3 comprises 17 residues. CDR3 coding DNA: TGTGCCAGCAGCTTAGTAGTAGTTTTTAGCGAGGGAACTGGCGCTTTCTTT. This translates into CASSLVVVFSEGTGAFF.

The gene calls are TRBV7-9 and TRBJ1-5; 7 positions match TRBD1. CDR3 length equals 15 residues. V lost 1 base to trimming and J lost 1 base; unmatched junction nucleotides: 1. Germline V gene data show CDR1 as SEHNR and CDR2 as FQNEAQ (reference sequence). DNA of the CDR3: TGTGCCAGCAGCTTAGACAGGGGAAGCAATCAGCCCCAGCATTTT. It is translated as CASSLDRGSNQPQHF.

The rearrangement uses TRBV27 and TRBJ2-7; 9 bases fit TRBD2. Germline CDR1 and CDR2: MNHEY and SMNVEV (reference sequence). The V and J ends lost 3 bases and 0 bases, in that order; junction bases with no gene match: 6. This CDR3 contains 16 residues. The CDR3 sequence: CASSFLASGISYEQYF. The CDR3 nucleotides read TGTGCCAGCAGTTTTCTGGCTAGCGGGATCTCCTACGAGCAGTACTTC.

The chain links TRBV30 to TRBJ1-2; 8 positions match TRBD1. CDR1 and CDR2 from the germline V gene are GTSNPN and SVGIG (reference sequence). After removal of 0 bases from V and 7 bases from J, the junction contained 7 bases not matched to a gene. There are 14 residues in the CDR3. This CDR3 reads CAWSVGQGAGGYTF. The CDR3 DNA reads TGTGCCTGGAGTGTCGGGCAGGGGGCGGGTGGCTACACCTTC.

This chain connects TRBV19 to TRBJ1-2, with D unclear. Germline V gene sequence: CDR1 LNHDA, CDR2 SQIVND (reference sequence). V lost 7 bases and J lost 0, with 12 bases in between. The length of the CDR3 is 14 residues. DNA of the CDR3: TGTGCCAGTACCGAAACGAGGCCTAACTATGGCTACACCTTC. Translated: CASTETRPNYGYTF.

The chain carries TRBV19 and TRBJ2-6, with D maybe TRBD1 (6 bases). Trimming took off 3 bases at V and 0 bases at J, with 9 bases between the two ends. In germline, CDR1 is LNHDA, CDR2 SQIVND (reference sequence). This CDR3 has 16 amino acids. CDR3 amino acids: CASSILQGSGANVLTF. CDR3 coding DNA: TGTGCCAGTAGTATCTTACAGGGCTCTGGGGCCAACGTCCTGACTTTC.

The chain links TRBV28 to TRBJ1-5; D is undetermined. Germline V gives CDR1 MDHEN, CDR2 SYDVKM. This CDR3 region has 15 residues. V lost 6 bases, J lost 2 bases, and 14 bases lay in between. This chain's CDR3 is CASRQGPIGNQPQHF. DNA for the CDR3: TGTGCCAGCAGACAAGGGCCCATCGGCAATCAGCCCCAGCATTTT.

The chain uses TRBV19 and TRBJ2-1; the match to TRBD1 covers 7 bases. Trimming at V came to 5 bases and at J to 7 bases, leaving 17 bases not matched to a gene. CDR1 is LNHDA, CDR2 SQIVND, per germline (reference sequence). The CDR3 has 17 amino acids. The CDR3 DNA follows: TGTGCCAGTAGTCTTTCCCGCTTAGGGGGCGGACGGAATGAGCAGTTCTTC. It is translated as CASSLSRLGGGRNEQFF.